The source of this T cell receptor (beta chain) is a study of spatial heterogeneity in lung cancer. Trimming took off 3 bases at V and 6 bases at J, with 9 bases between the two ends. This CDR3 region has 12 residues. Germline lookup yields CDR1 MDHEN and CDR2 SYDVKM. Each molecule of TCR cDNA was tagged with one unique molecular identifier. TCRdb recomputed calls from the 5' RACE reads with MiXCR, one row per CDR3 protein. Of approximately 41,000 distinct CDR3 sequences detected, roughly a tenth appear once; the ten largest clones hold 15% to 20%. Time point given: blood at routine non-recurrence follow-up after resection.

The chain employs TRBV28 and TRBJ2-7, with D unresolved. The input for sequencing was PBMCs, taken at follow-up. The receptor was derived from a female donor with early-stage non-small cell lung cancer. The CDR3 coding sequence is TGTGCCAGCAGTTTCGGAAGCGCCGAGCAGTACTTC. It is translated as CASSFGSAEQYF. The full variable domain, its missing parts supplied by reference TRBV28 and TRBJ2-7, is DVKVTQSSRYLVKRTGEKVFLECVQDMDHENMFWYRQDPGLGLRLIYFSYDVKMKEKGDIPEGYSVSREKKERFSLILESASTNQTSMYLCASSFGSAEQYFGPGTRLTVT.